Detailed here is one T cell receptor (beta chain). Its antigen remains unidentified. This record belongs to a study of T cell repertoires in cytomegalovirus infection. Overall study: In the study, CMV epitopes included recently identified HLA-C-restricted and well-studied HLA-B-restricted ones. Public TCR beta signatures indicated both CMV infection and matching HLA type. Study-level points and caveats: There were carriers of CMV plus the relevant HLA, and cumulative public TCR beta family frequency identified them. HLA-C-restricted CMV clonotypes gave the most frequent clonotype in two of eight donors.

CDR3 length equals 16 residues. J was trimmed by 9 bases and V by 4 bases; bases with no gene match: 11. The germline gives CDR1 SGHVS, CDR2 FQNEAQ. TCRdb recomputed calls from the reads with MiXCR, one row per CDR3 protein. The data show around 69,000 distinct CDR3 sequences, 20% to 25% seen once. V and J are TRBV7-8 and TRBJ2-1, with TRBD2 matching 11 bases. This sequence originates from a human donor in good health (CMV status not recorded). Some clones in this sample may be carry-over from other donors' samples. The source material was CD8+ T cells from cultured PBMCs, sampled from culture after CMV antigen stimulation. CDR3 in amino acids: CASSSSIAGGLSEQFF. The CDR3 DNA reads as TGTGCCAGCAGCTCGTCAATAGCGGGGGGGCTATCTGAGCAGTTCTTC.